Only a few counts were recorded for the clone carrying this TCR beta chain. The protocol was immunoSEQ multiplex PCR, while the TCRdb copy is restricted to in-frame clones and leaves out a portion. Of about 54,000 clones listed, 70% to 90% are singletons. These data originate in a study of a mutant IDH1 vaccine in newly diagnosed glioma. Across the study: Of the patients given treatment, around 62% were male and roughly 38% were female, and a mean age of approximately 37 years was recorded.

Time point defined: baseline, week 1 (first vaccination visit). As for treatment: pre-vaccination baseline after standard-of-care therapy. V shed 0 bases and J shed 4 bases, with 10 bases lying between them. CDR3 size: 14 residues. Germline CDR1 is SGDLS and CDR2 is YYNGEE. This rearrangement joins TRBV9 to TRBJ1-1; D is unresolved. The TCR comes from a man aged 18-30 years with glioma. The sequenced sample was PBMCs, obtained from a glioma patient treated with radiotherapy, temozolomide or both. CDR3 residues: CASSVDTLGTEAFF. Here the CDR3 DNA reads TGTGCCAGCAGCGTAGACACCCTGGGCACTGAAGCTTTCTTT. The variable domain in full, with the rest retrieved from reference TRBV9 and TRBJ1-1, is DSGVTQTPKHLITATGQRVTLRCSPRSGDLSVYWYQQSLDQGLQFLIQYYNGEERAKGNILERFSAQQFPDLHSELNLSSLELGDSALYFCASSVDTLGTEAFFGQGTRLTVV.